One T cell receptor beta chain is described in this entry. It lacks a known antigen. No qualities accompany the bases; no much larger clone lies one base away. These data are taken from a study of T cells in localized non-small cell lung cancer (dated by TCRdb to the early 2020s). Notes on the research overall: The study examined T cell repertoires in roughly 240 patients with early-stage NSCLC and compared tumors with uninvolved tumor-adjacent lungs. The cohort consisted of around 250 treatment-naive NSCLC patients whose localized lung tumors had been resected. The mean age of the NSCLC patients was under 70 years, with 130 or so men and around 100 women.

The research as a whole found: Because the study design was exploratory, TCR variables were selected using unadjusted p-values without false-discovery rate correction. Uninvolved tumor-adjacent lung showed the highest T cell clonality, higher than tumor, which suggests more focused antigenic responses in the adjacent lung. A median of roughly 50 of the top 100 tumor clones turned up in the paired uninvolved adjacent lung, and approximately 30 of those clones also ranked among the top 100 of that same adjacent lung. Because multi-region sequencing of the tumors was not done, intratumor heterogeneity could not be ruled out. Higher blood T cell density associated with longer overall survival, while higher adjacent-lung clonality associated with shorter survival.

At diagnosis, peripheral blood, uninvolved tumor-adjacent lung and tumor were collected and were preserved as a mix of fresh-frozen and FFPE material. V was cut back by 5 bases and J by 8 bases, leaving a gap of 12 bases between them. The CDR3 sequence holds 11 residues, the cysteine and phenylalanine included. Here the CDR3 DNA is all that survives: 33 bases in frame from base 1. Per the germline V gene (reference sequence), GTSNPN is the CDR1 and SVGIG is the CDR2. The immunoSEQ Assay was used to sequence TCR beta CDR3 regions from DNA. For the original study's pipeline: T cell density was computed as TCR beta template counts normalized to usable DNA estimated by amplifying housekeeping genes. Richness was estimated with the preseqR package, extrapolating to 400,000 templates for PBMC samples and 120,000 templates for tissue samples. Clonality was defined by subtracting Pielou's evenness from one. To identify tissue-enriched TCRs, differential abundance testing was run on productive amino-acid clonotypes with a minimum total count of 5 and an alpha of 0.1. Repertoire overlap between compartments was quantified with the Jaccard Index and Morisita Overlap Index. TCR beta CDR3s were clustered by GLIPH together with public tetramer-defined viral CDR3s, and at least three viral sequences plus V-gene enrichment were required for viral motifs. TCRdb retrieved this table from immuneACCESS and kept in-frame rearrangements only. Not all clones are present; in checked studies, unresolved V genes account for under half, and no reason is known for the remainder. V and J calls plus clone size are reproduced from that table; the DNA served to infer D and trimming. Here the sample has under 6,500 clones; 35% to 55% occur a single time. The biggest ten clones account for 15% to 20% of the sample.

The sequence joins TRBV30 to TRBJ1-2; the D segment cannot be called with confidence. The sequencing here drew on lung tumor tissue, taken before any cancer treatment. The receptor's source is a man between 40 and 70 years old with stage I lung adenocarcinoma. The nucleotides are TGTGCCTGGGGCCGAGATGGGGGCTACACCTTC. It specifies CAWGRDGGYTF.